One and the same sample provided the 19 T cell receptor beta chains below, sequenced in a study of cytomegalovirus exposure and HLA in healthy donors. Amplification used 60 Vbeta primers and 13 Jbeta primers. The table came from immunoSEQ multiplex PCR; TCRdb's copy has only in-frame clones and leaves some out. This sample has about 150,000 clones, with about 79% found just once. The source material was PBMCs. The source is a man over 45 in good health and CMV-seropositive.

The chain has TRBV5-1 and TRBJ1-1; 7 bases fit TRBD1. This CDR3 spans 17 amino acids. The J segment lost 6 bases and the V segment lost 6 bases, leaving 20 bases of the junction unmatched. CDR1 is SGHRS and CDR2 is YFSETQ in the germline V gene. The CDR3 nucleotides read TGCGCCAGCAACTTTGGAGCCTCGGGACAGTGGTCCCCTGAAGCTTTCTTT. Protein sequence: CASNFGASGQWSPEAFF. Full variable domain (remainder filled in from reference TRBV5-1 and TRBJ1-1): KAGVTQTPRYLIKTRGQQVTLSCSPISGHRSVSWYQQTPGQGLQFLFEYFSETQRNKGNFPGRFSGRQFSNSRSEMNVSTLELGDSALYLCASNFGASGQWSPEAFFGQGTRLTVV.

Here the CDR3 DNA reads TGTGCCACCAGCGAACTAGCGGGGGGACCCTACGAGCAGTACTTC. Translated: CATSELAGGPYEQYF. The chain is built from TRBV15 and TRBJ2-7; 12 nucleotides line up with TRBD2. This CDR3 is built from 15 residues. The germline gives CDR1 LNHNV, CDR2 YYDKDF (reference sequence). V dropped 5 bases and J dropped 2; count of bases not matched to a gene: 4.

The gene calls are TRBV9 and TRBJ2-3, with 8 positions matching TRBD2. The CDR3 contains 15 residues. V lost 5 bases to trimming and J lost 2 bases; unmatched junction nucleotides: 7. Germline lookup yields CDR1 SGDLS and CDR2 YYNGEE. CDR3 nucleotides: TGTGCCAGCAGGCCGCGGGGGGCCCCCACAGATACGCAGTATTTT. This gives the protein CASRPRGAPTDTQYF.

This clone was seen only once. The chain employs TRBV5-1 and TRBJ2-2; unclear D gene. The V gene's germline CDR1 is SGHRS and CDR2 YFSETQ. The V and J ends lost 2 bases and 0 bases respectively, with 8 bases between them. The CDR3 has 15 amino acids. The chain's CDR3 is CASSFFLANTGELFF. In DNA, the CDR3 is TGCGCCAGCAGCTTCTTTTTAGCGAACACCGGGGAGCTGTTTTTT. The full variable domain, completed using reference TRBV5-1 and TRBJ2-2, is KAGVTQTPRYLIKTRGQQVTLSCSPISGHRSVSWYQQTPGQGLQFLFEYFSETQRNKGNFPGRFSGRQFSNSRSEMNVSTLELGDSALYLCASSFFLANTGELFFGEGSRLTVL.

CDR3 amino acids: CASSVEGQRRNTIYF. CDR3 nucleotide sequence: TGTGCCAGCAGCGTAGAAGGACAGAGAAGAAACACCATATATTTT. This chain links TRBV9 with TRBJ1-3, with D possibly being TRBD1 (6 bases). Deletions cut 0 bases from V and 5 bases from J, with 12 bases between. Germline values: CDR1 SGDLS, CDR2 YYNGEE. CDR3 length: 15 amino acids.

The sample holds one count of this clone. The chain joins TRBV4-1 to TRBJ2-7; 7 bases are a match to TRBD1. V lost 1 base to trimming and J lost 0 bases; unmatched junction nucleotides: 3. The CDR3 extends over 15 amino acids. The germline V gene encodes CDR1 MGHRA and CDR2 YSYEKL. CDR3 amino acids: CASSQATGSSYEQYF. DNA of the CDR3: TGCGCCAGCAGCCAAGCGACAGGGAGCTCCTACGAGCAGTACTTC.

V is TRBV14 and J is TRBJ2-5; the match to TRBD2 covers 7 bases. The trim removed 0 bases at V and 4 bases at J, leaving 11 bases unmatched. CDR1 and CDR2 from the germline V gene are SGHDN and FVKESK. The CDR3 covers 17 residues. CDR3 sequence reads: CASSQERGGRRGETQYF. In nucleotides, the CDR3 is TGTGCCAGCAGCCAAGAGAGGGGAGGGAGGCGGGGAGAGACCCAGTACTTC.

The genes are TRBV19 and TRBJ1-2; the match to TRBD1 covers 9 bases. The J segment lost 7 bases and the V segment lost 5 bases, leaving 5 bases of the junction unmatched. Germline assignment: CDR1 LNHDA and CDR2 SQIVND (reference sequence). This CDR3 contains 13 residues. DNA for the CDR3: TGTGCCAGTAGTGAACAGGGGGCCTCTGGCTACACCTTC. Residues: CASSEQGASGYTF.

The V call is TRBV7-9, the J call TRBJ2-3, with 10 bases matching TRBD2. Unmatched junction bases numbered 6, after V lost 1 base and J lost 2 bases. The CDR3 length is 17 residues. Germline assignment: CDR1 SEHNR and CDR2 FQNEAQ (reference sequence). The CDR3 loop reads CASSLVLAGGTTDTQYF. For the CDR3, the DNA is TGTGCCAGCAGCTTAGTCTTAGCGGGAGGAACCACAGATACGCAGTATTTT. Looking up the rest from reference TRBV7-9 and TRBJ2-3 gives the full variable domain: DTGVSQNPRHKITKRGQNVTFRCDPISEHNRLYWYRQTLGQGPEFLTYFQNEAQLEKSRLLSDRFSAERPKGSFSTLEIQRTEQGDSAMYLCASSLVLAGGTTDTQYFGPGTRLTVL.

V and J are TRBV19 and TRBJ1-5; 12 bases fit TRBD1. The length of the CDR3 is 18 residues. Germline V CDR1 and CDR2: LNHDA, SQIVND (reference sequence). V lost 1 base, J lost 6 bases, and 10 bases stayed unmatched. The CDR3 loop is CASSIAGTGGAYSQPQHF. In DNA form, the CDR3 reads TGTGCCAGTAGTATAGCCGGGACAGGGGGCGCTTATAGTCAGCCCCAGCATTTT.

The genes are TRBV10-2 and TRBJ2-7, with 7 bases lining up with TRBD1. Per the germline V gene, CDR1 is WSHSY and CDR2 is SAAADI. CDR3 size: 14 residues. V lost 3 bases and J lost 3; bases outside the gene matches: 5. In DNA, the CDR3 is TGCGCCAGCAGTGATACCGCAGGGGGCTACGAGCAGTACTTC. Protein sequence: CASSDTAGGYEQYF.

The V gene is TRBV5-5, the J gene TRBJ1-3; possibly TRBD1 for D (6 bases). Per the germline V gene, CDR1 is SGHKS and CDR2 is YYEKEE (reference sequence). V lost 4 bases and J 3 bases, leaving 17 bases between the germline ends. The CDR3 length is 16 residues. CDR3 DNA sequence: TGTGCCAGCAGCGACTACAGGGAAAGGAGTGGAAACACCATATATTTT. This translates into CASSDYRERSGNTIYF.

This chain links TRBV11-3 with TRBJ2-7; D is perhaps TRBD2 (6 bases). The germline V gene encodes CDR1 SGHNT and CDR2 YENEEA. The CDR3 length is 15 residues. Trimming took off 1 base at V and 3 bases at J, with 13 bases between the two ends. Here the CDR3 reads CASSLGGTVGYEQYV. Here the CDR3 DNA reads TGTGCCAGCAGCTTAGGAGGGACTGTAGGCTACGAGCAGTACGTC.

The chain has TRBV29-1 and TRBJ1-3; 10 bases map to TRBD1. Germline V gene sequence: CDR1 SQVTM, CDR2 ANQGSEA. CDR3 length: 15 residues. Germline trimming cut 4 bases from V and 0 bases from J; bases unmatched to any gene: 3. The CDR3 DNA reads TGCAGCGTTGGGGGGACAGGGGCCTCTGGAAACACCATATATTTT. Its protein is CSVGGTGASGNTIYF. The whole variable domain, filled in from reference TRBV29-1 and TRBJ1-3, reads SAVISQKPSRDICQRGTSLTIQCQVDSQVTMMFWYRQQPGQSLTLIATANQGSEATYESGFVIDKFPISRPNLTFSTLTVSNMSPEDSSIYLCSVGGTGASGNTIYFGEGSWLTVV.

CDR3 bases: TGTGCCAGCAGTGGAAGTCAGGGGTATCAGCCCCAGCATTTT. Protein product: CASSGSQGYQPQHF. The chain combines TRBV6-1 with TRBJ1-5; D is possibly TRBD1 (6 bases). The germline CDR1 and CDR2 sequences are MNHNS and SASEGT. There are 14 residues in the CDR3. Trimming took 4 bases from V and 5 from J, leaving 12 bases between them.

The chain employs TRBV5-6 and TRBJ2-2; 10 positions match TRBD1. The CDR3 covers 14 residues. Losses at the gene ends were 3 bases for V and 6 bases for J; bases not matched to a gene: 2. Germline values: CDR1 SGHDT, CDR2 YYEEEE. The CDR3 nucleotides are TGTGCCAGCAGCTCGGGACAGGGGCCCGGGGAGCTGTTTTTT. This encodes CASSSGQGPGELFF.

This chain joins TRBV19 and TRBJ2-3; D not resolved. The germline gives CDR1 LNHDA, CDR2 SQIVND (reference sequence). This CDR3 comprises 13 residues. The ends were cut back, 2 bases at V and 2 bases at J, with 5 bases in the middle. The CDR3 nucleotides read TGTGCCAGTAGTATACAGGTCACAGATACGCAGTATTTT. Translated: CASSIQVTDTQYF.

J is TRBJ2-2 and V is TRBV4-1; perhaps TRBD2 as D (6 bases). The V end lost 0 bases, the J end lost 6 bases, and 11 bases lay between the germline ends. Germline CDR1 and CDR2: MGHRA and YSYEKL. The CDR3 is 15 amino acids. The CDR3 here is CASSQDRGEPGELFF. In DNA form, the CDR3 reads TGCGCCAGCAGCCAAGATCGCGGGGAACCCGGGGAGCTGTTTTTT.

The V and J genes are TRBV29-1 and TRBJ2-5, with TRBD1 identical over 9 bases. The junction had 3 bases not matched to a gene; V was cut back by 2 bases and J by 5 bases. The CDR3 sequence is 13 residues long. The V gene's germline CDR1 is SQVTM and CDR2 ANQGSEA. The CDR3 here is CSVETGGWETQYF. CDR3 DNA sequence: TGCAGCGTTGAAACAGGGGGCTGGGAGACCCAGTACTTC. The full variable domain, rest sourced from reference TRBV29-1 and TRBJ2-5, is SAVISQKPSRDICQRGTSLTIQCQVDSQVTMMFWYRQQPGQSLTLIATANQGSEATYESGFVIDKFPISRPNLTFSTLTVSNMSPEDSSIYLCSVETGGWETQYFGPGTRLLVL.